This entry lists 15 T cell receptor beta chains sequenced from one sample in a study of T-cell reconstitution after alpha-beta-depleted transplantation in children (dated by TCRdb to 2016 to 2018). Library construction relied on PCR. TCRdb lists the instrument as Illumina HiSeq 2500. To normalize quantification of the TCRbeta repertoire, the TCR libraries were built with molecular barcoding that relied on unique molecular identifiers. The public sequencing data were trimmed at Q25 with fastp and processed into clonotypes with MiXCR by TCRdb, which kept only in-frame beta chains. Under each unique CDR3 protein, matching rows form one entry showing the most common genes and DNA. Counted in this sample were around 380,000 distinct CDR3 sequences; roughly a tenth of them appeared once. Over 4.5% of the sample is held by the ten biggest clonotypes. The sample in question was PBMCs from the stem cell graft donor, obtained from the stem cell graft. The receptors shown here come from a human donor who donated a stem cell graft to a child with acute myeloid leukemia.

A few counts support this clonotype. The chain is built from TRBV5-1 and TRBJ1-1; D remains ambiguous. CDR3 length equals 14 residues. The germline CDR1 and CDR2 sequences are SGHRS and YFSETQ. V lost 1 base and J lost 0, with 7 bases in between. This CDR3 reads CASSLLAMNTEAFF. Here the CDR3 DNA reads TGCGCCAGCAGCTTGCTTGCGATGAACACTGAAGCTTTCTTT.

V and J are TRBV3-1 and TRBJ2-1; 7 nucleotides line up with TRBD2. CDR1 and CDR2 from the germline V gene are LGHDT and YNNKEL (reference sequence). There are 15 residues in the CDR3. Trimming removed 5 bases from V and 2 bases from J; junction bases left unmatched: 6. The CDR3, as DNA: TGTGCCAGCAGCGGCCGGGGGGTAACCTACAATGAGCAGTTCTTC. This encodes CASSGRGVTYNEQFF.

The chain couples TRBV11-2 to TRBJ1-2, with D possibly being TRBD1 (6 bases). CDR1 and CDR2 from the germline V gene are SGHAT and FQNNGV. V lost 1 base, J lost 2 bases, and 17 bases lay in between. The CDR3 extends over 17 amino acids. In DNA form, the CDR3 reads TGTGCCAGCAGCTTAGCCCCCGGGGGCAGGACCAACTATGGCTACACCTTC. Its protein is CASSLAPGGRTNYGYTF. The whole variable domain, filled in from reference TRBV11-2 and TRBJ1-2, reads EAGVAQSPRYKIIEKRQSVAFWCNPISGHATLYWYQQILGQGPKLLIQFQNNGVVDDSQLPKDRFSAERLKGVDSTLKIQPAKLEDSAVYLCASSLAPGGRTNYGYTFGSGTRLTVV.

This clonotype has a handful of counts. This sequence joins TRBV11-2 and TRBJ2-7; TRBD2 aligns across 8 bases. CDR3 length equals 18 residues. The germline V gene has CDR1 SGHAT and CDR2 FQNNGV. V trimming: 5 bases; J trimming: 0 bases; junction bases outside the gene matches: 15. DNA of the CDR3: TGTGCCAGCAGCCGACGGGCGGGAGGCGCCACCACCTCCTACGAGCAGTACTTC. It specifies CASSRRAGGATTSYEQYF.

This clonotype was found many times. The chain joins TRBV5-1 to TRBJ1-2; 9 bases line up with TRBD1. J lost 8 bases, V lost 3 bases, and 8 bases had no gene match. Germline V lookup: CDR1 SGHRS, CDR2 YFSETQ. The CDR3 covers 14 residues. CDR3 amino acids: CASSSTQGAGGYTF. The CDR3 DNA follows: TGCGCCAGCAGCTCGACACAGGGGGCTGGAGGCTACACCTTC.

This clonotype showed up just a few times. V and J are TRBV20-1 and TRBJ1-5; D is unclear. Looked up from germline, CDR1 is DFQATT and CDR2 is SNEGSKA (reference sequence). Trimming took 6 bases from V and 4 from J, leaving 10 bases between them. CDR3 length: 12 residues. CDR3 amino acids: CSAARLNQPQHF. The CDR3 DNA sequence: TGCAGTGCCGCGCGTCTGAATCAGCCCCAGCATTTT.

This clonotype turned up a few times. This rearrangement joins TRBV18 to TRBJ2-7; tentative D call: TRBD2 (6 bases). The CDR3 sequence is 13 residues long. V was clipped by 2 bases and J by 12 bases, with 17 bases between them. The germline V gene has CDR1 KGHSH and CDR2 LQKENI. For the CDR3, the DNA is TGTGCCAGCTCACCAGTCCTAGGAGGGGAGTTGTACTTC. It translates to CASSPVLGGELYF.

The rearrangement uses TRBV27 and TRBJ2-3; no firm D call. This CDR3 is built from 13 residues. Germline values: CDR1 MNHEY, CDR2 SMNVEV (reference sequence). Trimming left V 5 bases short and J 2 bases short, with 8 bases between. The DNA for the CDR3 is TGTGCCAGCAGTCCCGCCGACACAGATACGCAGTATTTT. Its translation: CASSPADTDTQYF.

This clonotype came up a few times. Sequence at one end of the junction differs from germline and may be a read error. The chain joins TRBV11-2 to TRBJ2-3; no firm D call. The CDR3 loop spans 19 amino acids. The germline CDR1 and CDR2 sequences are SGHAT and FQNNGV. The chain's CDR3 is CASSLERKARSHFTDTQYF. The CDR3 nucleotides read TGTGCCAGCAGCCTAGAGAGGAAGGCTAGATCACATTTCACAGATACGCAGTATTTT.

This clonotype occurred many times. This sequence joins TRBV7-2 and TRBJ2-3, with 9 nucleotides matching TRBD2. The CDR3 runs to 15 residues. CDR1 is SGHTA, CDR2 FQGNSA, per germline. Trimming took 5 bases from V and 3 from J; bases not matched to a gene: 6. CDR3 sequence: CASSTRLAVTDTQYF. CDR3 sequence (DNA): TGTGCCAGCAGCACCCGACTAGCGGTAACAGATACGCAGTATTTT.

This clonotype was counted ten times or more. The V and J genes are TRBV5-6 and TRBJ2-3; D is ambiguous. Trimming removed 3 bases at V and 8 bases at J, with 13 bases between. The germline V gene encodes CDR1 SGHDT and CDR2 YYEEEE. The CDR3 covers 13 residues. CDR3 residues: CASSSTPGSTQYF. The CDR3 nucleotides read TGTGCCAGCAGCTCGACACCCGGTAGTACGCAGTATTTT.

This clonotype showed up many times. The chain links TRBV6-4 to TRBJ1-5; D not resolved. This CDR3 is 11 amino acids long. V shed 4 bases and J shed 5 bases, with 3 bases lying between them. Looked up from germline, CDR1 is MRHNA and CDR2 is SNTAGT. The CDR3 loop reads CASSGHQPQHF. In DNA, the CDR3 is TGTGCCAGCAGTGGCCATCAGCCCCAGCATTTT.

This clonotype showed up just a few times. V usage is TRBV9 and J usage is TRBJ2-1; D might be TRBD1 or TRBD2, each matching 5 bases. From germline, CDR1 is SGDLS and CDR2 YYNGEE. The CDR3 extends over 14 amino acids. V was cut by 4 bases and J by 9 bases, with 17 bases left in between. The CDR3 reads CASSFGVGELEQFF. The CDR3 nucleotides read TGTGCCAGCAGCTTTGGAGTAGGGGAGCTTGAGCAGTTCTTC.

This clonotype was recorded a few times. The rearrangement joins TRBV12-3 or TRBV12-4 to TRBJ2-7; possibly TRBD1 for D (5 bases). CDR3 size: 13 residues. V lost 3 bases and J 5 bases, leaving 11 bases between the germline ends. The CDR3 region is CASSFRQGDEQYF. The CDR3 DNA is TGTGCCAGCAGTTTCCGGCAGGGCGACGAGCAGTACTTC.

This clonotype has only a few counts. The chain is built from TRBV5-1 and TRBJ2-5, with 13 bases identical to TRBD2. V dropped 7 bases and J dropped 2; count of bases not matched to a gene: 14. Looked up from germline, CDR1 is SGHRS and CDR2 is YFSETQ. The CDR3 sequence is 18 residues long. The CDR3 spells CASSDSPGLAGSQETQYF. For the CDR3, the DNA is TGCGCCAGCTCCGATTCGCCGGGACTAGCGGGGTCTCAAGAGACCCAGTACTTC.